Sequencing of this TCR beta chain was carried out in a study of vaccination and CD4 T cells after COVID-19. On this clonotype itself: Its matching antigen is unknown.

Treatment of the sample: roughly nine-day PBMC culture with coronavirus spike peptide pools or control peptides (ViraFEST assay). The unexposed donor gave CD4+ T cells before the COVID-19 pandemic (2011-2018). The Oncomine TCR Beta short-read assay sequenced DNA from cultured CD4+ T cells. Via MiXCR, TCRdb re-called the PCR reads, giving one row per CDR3 protein. The sample includes about 6,600 distinct CDR3 sequences, 51% of them seen just once. Germline lookup yields CDR1 MNHNS and CDR2 SASEGT. This CDR3 region has 13 residues. V was trimmed by 4 bases and J by 0 bases, leaving 5 bases between them.

The sequence was obtained from a human donor in good health. The chain recombines TRBV6-1 with TRBJ2-3; unclear D gene. The sequencing sample was made of CD4+ T cells from blood, cultured in vitro. The CDR3 loop reads CASSVESTDTQYF. CDR3 DNA: TGTGCCAGCAGTGTGGAGAGCACAGATACGCAGTATTTT.